This TCR beta chain was sequenced for a study of cytomegalovirus exposure and HLA in healthy donors. CDR1 KGHSH and CDR2 LQKENI come from the germline V gene. Trimming stripped 5 bases from V and 3 bases from J, with 14 bases between. There are 14 residues in the CDR3. Assay used: immunoSEQ multiplex PCR; TCRdb lists only in-frame clones, some missing. The sample comprises about 79,000 clones, roughly 93% of which are singletons, and 3.6% rests with the top ten. The chain joins TRBV18 to TRBJ2-7; D remains unclear. Material: PBMCs. The clonotype was recovered from a woman aged 25-40 years in good health and CMV-seronegative. The CDR3 bases are TGTGCCAGCTCATATGTGGGCCAACTCTACGAGCAGTACTTC. Protein: CASSYVGQLYEQYF.